This T cell receptor beta chain was sequenced for a study of blood T cell repertoires in COVID-19. Study context: Sites in the United States, Italy and Spain provided acute and convalescent COVID-19 samples. From T cells, B-cell-depleted T cells, or PBMCs came the material, which was cDNA or gDNA.

Some clones are missing from TCRdb's copy, which holds only in-frame ones; the method was immunoSEQ multiplex PCR. Of some 120,000 clones in the sample, 80% were seen once. Input material: peripheral blood. This clonotype was obtained from a human donor in a cohort sampled during active COVID-19.

As DNA, the CDR3 is TGTGCCAGCAGCTTGCCCTTGGCGGGGGACACCGGGGAGCTGTTTTTT. This codes for CASSLPLAGDTGELFF. The chain uses TRBV5-4 and TRBJ2-2; 7 bases agree with TRBD2. The CDR3 totals 16 residues. V gave up 1 base and J gave up 3 bases; unmatched junction bases: 6. Looked up from germline, CDR1 is SGHNT and CDR2 is YYREEE (reference sequence).